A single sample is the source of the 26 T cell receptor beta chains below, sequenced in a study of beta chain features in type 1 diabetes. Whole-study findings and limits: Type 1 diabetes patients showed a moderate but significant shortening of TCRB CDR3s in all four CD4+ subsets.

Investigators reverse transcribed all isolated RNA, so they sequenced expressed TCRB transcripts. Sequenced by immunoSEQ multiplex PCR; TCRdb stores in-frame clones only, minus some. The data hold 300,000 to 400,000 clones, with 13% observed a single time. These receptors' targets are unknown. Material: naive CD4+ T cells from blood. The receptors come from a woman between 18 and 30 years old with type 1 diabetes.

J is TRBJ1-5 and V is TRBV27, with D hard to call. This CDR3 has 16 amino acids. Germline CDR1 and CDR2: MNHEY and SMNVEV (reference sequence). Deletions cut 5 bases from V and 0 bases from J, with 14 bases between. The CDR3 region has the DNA TGTGCCAGCAGTCCCTACCCTGACTATAGCAATCAGCCCCAGCATTTT. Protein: CASSPYPDYSNQPQHF.

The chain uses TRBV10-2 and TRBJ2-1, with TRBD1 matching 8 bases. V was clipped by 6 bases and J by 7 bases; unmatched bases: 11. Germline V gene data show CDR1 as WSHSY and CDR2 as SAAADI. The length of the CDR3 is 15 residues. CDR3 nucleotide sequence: TGCGCCAGCAGGGACGACAGGGGTGGTGGGAATGAGCAGTTCTTC. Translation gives CASRDDRGGGNEQFF.

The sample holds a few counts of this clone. As DNA, the CDR3 is TGTGCCATCGAGCCCTACAATGAGCAGTTCTTC. Its translation is CAIEPYNEQFF. V gene TRBV6-1 combines with J gene TRBJ2-1; D not resolved. The CDR3 sequence is 11 residues long. Germline V CDR1 and CDR2: MNHNS, SASEGT. Deletions cut 10 bases from V and 2 bases from J, with 6 bases between.

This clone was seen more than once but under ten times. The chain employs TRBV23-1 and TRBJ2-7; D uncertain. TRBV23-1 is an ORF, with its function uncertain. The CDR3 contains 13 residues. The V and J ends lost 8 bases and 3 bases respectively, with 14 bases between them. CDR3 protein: CASSPIDYYEQYV. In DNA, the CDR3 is TGCGCCAGCTCCCCAATCGATTACTACGAGCAGTACGTC.

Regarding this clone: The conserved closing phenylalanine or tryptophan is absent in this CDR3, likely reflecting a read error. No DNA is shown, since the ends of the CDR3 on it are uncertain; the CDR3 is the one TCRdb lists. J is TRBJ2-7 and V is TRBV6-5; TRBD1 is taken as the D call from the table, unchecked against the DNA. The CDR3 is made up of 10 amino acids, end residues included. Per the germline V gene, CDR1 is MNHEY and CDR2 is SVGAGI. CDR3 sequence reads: CASSTPPQGL.

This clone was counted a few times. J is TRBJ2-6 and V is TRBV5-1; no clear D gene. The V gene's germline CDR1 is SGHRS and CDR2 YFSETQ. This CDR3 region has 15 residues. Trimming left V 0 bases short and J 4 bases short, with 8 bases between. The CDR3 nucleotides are TGCGCCAGCAGCTTGGGGGCGCAAGGGGCCAACGTCCTGACTTTC. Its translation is CASSLGAQGANVLTF.

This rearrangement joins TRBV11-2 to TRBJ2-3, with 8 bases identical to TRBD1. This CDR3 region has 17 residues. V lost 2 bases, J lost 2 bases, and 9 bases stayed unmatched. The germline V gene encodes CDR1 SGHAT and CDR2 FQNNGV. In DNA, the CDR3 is TGTGCCAGCAGCTTAAAACTGGGACAGGCACCCACAGATACGCAGTATTTT. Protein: CASSLKLGQAPTDTQYF.

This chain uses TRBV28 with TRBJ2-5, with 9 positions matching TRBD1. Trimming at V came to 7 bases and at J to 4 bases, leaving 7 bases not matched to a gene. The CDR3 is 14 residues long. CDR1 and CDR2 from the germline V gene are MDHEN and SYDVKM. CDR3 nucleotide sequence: TGTGCCAGCACCGGACAGGGGATCATAGAGACCCAGTACTTC. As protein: CASTGQGIIETQYF.

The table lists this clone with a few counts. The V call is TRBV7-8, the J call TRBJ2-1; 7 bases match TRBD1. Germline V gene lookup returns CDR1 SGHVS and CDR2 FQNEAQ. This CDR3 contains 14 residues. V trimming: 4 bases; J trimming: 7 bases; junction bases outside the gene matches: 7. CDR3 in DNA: TGTGCCAGCAGCTCCTTCGCAGGGGGAAATGAGCAGTTCTTC. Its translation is CASSSFAGGNEQFF. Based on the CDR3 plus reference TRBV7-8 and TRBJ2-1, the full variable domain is GAGVSQSPRYKVAKRGQDVALRCDPISGHVSLFWYQQALGQGPEFLTYFQNEAQLDKSGLPSDRFFAERPEGSVSTLKIQRTQQEDSAVYLCASSSFAGGNEQFFGPGTRLTVL.

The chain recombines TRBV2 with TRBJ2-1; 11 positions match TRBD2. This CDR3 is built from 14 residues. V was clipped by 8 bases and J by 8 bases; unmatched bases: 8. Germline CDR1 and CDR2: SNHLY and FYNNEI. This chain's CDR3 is CASHRTSGYYEQFF. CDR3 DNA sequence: TGTGCCAGCCATAGGACTAGCGGGTACTATGAGCAGTTCTTC.

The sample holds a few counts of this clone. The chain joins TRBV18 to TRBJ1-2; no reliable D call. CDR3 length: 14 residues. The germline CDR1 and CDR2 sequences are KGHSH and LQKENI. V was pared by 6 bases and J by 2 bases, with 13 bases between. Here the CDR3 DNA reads TGTGCCAGCTCCCGCCGGGTATTGAACTATGGCTACACCTTC. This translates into CASSRRVLNYGYTF.

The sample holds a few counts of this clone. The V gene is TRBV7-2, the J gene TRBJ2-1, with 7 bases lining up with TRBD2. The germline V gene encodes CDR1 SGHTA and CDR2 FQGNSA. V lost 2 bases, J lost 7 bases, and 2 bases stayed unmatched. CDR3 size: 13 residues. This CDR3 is CASSLWGGNEQFF. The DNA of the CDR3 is TGTGCCAGCAGCTTATGGGGGGGGAATGAGCAGTTCTTC.

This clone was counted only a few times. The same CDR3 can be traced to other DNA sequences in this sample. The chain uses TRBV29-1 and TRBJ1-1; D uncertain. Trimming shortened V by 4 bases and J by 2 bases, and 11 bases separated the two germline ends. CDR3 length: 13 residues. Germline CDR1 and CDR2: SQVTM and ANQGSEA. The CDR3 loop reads CSVGGRLNTEAFF. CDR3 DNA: TGCAGCGTTGGTGGCAGACTAAACACTGAAGCTTTCTTT.

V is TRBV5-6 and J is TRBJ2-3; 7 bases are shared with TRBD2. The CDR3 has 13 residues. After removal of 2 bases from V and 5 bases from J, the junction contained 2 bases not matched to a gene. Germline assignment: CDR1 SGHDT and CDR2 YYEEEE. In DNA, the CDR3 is TGTGCCAGCAGCTTCGGCGGGGGAGATACGCAGTATTTT. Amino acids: CASSFGGGDTQYF.

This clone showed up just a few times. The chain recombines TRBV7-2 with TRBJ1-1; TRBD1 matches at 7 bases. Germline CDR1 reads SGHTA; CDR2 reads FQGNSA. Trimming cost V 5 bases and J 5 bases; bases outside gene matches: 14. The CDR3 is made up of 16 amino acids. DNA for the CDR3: TGTGCCAGCAGCCCCAGACAGGGATTTCTGGGGACTGAAGCTTTCTTT. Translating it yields CASSPRQGFLGTEAFF.

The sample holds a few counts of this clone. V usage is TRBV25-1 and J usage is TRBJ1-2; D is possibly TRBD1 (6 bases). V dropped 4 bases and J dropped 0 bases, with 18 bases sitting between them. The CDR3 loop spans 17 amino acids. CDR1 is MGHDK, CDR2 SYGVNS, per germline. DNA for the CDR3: TGTGCCAGCAGTGGGAATCCTTCGGGACACTCTAACTATGGCTACACCTTC. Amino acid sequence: CASSGNPSGHSNYGYTF.

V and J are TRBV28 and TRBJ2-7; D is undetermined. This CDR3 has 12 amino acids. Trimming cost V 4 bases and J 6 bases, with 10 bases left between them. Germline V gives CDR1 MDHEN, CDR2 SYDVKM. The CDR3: CASSSRITEQYF. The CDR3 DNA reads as TGTGCCAGCAGTTCCAGAATTACCGAGCAGTACTTC.

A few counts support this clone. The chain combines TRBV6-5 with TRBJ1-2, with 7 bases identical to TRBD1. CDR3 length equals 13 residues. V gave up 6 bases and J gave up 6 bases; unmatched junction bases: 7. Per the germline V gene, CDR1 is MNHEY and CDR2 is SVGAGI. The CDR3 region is CASRPYGQDGYTF. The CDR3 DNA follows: TGTGCCAGCAGACCCTACGGACAGGATGGCTACACCTTC.

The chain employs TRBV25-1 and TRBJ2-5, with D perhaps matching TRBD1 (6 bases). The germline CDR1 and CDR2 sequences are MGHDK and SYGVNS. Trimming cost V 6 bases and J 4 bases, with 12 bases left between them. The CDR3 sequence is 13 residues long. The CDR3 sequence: CASRMTGRETQYF. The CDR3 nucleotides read TGTGCCAGCAGAATGACAGGAAGAGAGACCCAGTACTTC.

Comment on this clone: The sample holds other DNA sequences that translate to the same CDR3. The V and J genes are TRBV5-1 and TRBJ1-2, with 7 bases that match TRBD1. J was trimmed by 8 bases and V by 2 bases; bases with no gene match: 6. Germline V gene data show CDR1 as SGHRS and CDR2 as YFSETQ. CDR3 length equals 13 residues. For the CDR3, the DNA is TGCGCCAGCAGCTTCGACAGGGCTGGGGGCTACACCTTC. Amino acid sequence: CASSFDRAGGYTF.

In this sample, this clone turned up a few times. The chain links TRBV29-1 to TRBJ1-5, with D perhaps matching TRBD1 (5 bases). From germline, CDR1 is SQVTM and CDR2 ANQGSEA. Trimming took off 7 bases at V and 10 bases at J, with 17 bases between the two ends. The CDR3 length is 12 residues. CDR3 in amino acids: CSAGVVDGPQHF. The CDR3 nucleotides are TGCAGCGCGGGGGTGGTCGACGGACCCCAGCATTTT.

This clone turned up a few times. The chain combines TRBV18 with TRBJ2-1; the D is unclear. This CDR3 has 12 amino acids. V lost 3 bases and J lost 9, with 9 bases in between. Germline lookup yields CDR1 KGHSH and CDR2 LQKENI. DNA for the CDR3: TGTGCCAGCTCACCGATCAGTGGTGAGCAGTTCTTC. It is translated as CASSPISGEQFF.

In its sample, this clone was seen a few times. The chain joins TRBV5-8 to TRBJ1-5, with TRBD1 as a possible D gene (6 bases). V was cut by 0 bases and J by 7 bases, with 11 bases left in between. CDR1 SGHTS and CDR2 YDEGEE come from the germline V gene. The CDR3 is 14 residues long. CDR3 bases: TGTGCCAGCAGCTTGGGTCAGGGGAGCCAGCCCCAGCATTTT. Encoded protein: CASSLGQGSQPQHF. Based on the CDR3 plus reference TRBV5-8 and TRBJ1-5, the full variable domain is EAGVTQSPTHLIKTRGQQATLRCSPISGHTSVYWYQQALGLGLQFLLWYDEGEERNRGNFPPRFSGRQFPNYSSELNVNALELEDSALYLCASSLGQGSQPQHFGDGTRLSIL.

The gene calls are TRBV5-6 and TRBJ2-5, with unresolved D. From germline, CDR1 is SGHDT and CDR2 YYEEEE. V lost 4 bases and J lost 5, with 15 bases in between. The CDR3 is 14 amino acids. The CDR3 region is CASSHRSSWETQYF. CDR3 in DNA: TGTGCCAGCAGCCACCGGAGCAGCTGGGAGACCCAGTACTTC.

CDR3: CASSSPRQGNSGYTF. CDR3 in DNA: TGTGCCAGCAGCTCGCCGCGACAGGGAAATAGTGGCTACACCTTC. The rearrangement uses TRBV7-9 and TRBJ1-2; TRBD1 agrees at 7 bases. Trimming cost V 4 bases and J 7 bases; bases outside gene matches: 12. Germline V lookup: CDR1 SEHNR, CDR2 FQNEAQ (reference sequence). The CDR3 has 15 amino acids. The full variable domain, rest sourced from reference TRBV7-9 and TRBJ1-2, is DTGVSQNPRHKITKRGQNVTFRCDPISEHNRLYWYRQTLGQGPEFLTYFQNEAQLEKSRLLSDRFSAERPKGSFSTLEIQRTEQGDSAMYLCASSSPRQGNSGYTFGSGTRLTVV.

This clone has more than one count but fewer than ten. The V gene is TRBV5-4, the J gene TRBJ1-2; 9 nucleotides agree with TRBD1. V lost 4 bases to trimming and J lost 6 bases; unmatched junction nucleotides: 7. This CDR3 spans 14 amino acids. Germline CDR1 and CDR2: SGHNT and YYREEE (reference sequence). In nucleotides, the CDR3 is TGTGCCAGCAGCGCCGGGACAGGGAGGCATGGCTACACCTTC. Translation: CASSAGTGRHGYTF.